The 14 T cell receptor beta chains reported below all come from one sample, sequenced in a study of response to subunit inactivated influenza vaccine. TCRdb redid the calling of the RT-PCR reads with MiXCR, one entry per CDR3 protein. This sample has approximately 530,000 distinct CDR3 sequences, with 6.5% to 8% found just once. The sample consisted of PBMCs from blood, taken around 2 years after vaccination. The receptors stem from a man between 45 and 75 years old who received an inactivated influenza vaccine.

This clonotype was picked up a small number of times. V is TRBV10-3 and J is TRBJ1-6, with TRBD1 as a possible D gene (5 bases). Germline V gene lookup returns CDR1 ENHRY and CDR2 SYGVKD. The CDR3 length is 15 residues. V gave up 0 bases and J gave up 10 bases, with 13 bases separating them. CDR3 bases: TGTGCCATCAGTGAGTCGGTCAGGGTAGGCTCACCCCTCCACTTT. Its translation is CAISESVRVGSPLHF.

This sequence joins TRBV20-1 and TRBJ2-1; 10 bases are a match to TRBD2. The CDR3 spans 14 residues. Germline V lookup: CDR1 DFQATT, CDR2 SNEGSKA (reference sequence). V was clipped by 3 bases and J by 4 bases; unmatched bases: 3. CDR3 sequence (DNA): TGCAGTGCTAGGCTAGCGGGAGTTTACAATGAGCAGTTCTTC. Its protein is CSARLAGVYNEQFF.

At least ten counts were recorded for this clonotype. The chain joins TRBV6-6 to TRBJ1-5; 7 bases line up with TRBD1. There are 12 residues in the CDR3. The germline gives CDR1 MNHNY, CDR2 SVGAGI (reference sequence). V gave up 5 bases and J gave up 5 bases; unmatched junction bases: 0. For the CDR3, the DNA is TGTGCCAGCAGTACAGGGGATCAGCCCCAGCATTTT. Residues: CASSTGDQPQHF.

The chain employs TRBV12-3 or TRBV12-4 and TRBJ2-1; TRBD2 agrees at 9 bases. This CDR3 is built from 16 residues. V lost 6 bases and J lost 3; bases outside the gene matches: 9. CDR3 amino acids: CASRWSTSGRYNEQFF. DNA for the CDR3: TGTGCCAGCAGGTGGTCGACTAGCGGACGCTACAATGAGCAGTTCTTC.

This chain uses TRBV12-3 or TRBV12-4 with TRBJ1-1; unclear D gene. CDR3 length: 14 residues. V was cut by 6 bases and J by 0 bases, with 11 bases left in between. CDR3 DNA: TGTGCCAGCAGCCCTTTTATTGTGAACACTGAAGCTTTCTTT. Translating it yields CASSPFIVNTEAFF.

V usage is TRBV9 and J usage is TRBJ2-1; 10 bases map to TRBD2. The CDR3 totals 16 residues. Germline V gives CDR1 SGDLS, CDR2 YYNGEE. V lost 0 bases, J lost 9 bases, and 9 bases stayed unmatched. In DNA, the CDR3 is TGTGCCAGCAGCGTAGAGGTAGCTAGCGGGGGTGTTGAGCAGTTCTTC. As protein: CASSVEVASGGVEQFF.

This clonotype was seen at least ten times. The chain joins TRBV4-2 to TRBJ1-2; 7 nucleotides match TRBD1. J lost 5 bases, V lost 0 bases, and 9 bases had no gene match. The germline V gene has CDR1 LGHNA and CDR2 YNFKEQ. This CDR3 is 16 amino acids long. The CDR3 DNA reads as TGTGCCAGCAGCCAAGATGGAACGGGACAGACGTATGGCTACACCTTC. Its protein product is CASSQDGTGQTYGYTF.

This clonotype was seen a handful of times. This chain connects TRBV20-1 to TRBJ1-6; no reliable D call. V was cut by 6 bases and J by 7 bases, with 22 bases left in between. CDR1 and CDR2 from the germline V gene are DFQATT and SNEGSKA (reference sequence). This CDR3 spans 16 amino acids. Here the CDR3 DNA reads TGCAGTGCCCCTACTGACACCGTCTTCTGGAATTCACCCCTCCACTTT. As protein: CSAPTDTVFWNSPLHF.

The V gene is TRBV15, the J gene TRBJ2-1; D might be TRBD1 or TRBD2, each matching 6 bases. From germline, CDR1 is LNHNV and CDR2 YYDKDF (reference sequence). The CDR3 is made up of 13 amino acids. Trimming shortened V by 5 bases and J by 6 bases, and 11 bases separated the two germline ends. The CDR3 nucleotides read TGTGCCACCAGCCCGGGGGCGAGCAATGAGCAGTTCTTC. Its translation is CATSPGASNEQFF.

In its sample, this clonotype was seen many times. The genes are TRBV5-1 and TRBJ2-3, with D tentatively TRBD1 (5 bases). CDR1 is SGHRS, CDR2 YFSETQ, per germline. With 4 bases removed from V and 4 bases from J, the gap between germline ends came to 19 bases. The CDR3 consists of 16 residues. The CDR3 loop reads CASSHLIRRGPDTQYF. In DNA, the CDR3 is TGCGCCAGCAGCCATCTCATCCGTAGGGGCCCAGATACGCAGTATTTT.

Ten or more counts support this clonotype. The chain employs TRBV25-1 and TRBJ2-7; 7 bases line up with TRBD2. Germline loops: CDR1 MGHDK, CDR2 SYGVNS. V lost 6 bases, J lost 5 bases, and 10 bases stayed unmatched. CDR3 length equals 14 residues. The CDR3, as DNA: TGTGCCAGCAGGGCCCGGGACTATCCAAACGAGCAGTACTTC. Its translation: CASRARDYPNEQYF.

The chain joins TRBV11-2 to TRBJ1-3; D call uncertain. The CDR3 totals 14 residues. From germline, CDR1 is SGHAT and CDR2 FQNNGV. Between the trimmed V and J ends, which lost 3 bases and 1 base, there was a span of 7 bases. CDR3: CASSLQSSGNTIYF. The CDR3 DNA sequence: TGTGCCAGCAGCTTGCAGAGTTCTGGAAACACCATATATTTT.

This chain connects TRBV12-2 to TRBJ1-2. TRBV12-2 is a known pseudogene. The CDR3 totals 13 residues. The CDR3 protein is CASRFWLGLGYTF. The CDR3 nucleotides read TGTGCAAGTCGCTTCTGGTTAGGGTTGGGCTACACCTTC.

The chain's CDR3 is CASSQGGLAGDTQYF. The CDR3 coding sequence is TGTGCCAGCAGCCAGGGGGGACTAGCAGGGGATACGCAGTATTTT. The V gene is TRBV4-2, the J gene TRBJ2-3; 9 bases line up with TRBD2. CDR3 length equals 15 residues. From germline, CDR1 is LGHNA and CDR2 YNFKEQ. Trimming took 3 bases from V and 6 from J; bases not matched to a gene: 7.